Listed below are T cell receptor beta chains from one sample, sequenced in a study of cytotoxic CD8 clonotypes in ibrutinib-treated CLL. Sequenced by immunoSEQ multiplex PCR; TCRdb stores in-frame clones only, minus some. The data contain about 160,000 clones, 81% of them singletons. Sequencing used PBMCs, obtained after 12 months of ibrutinib treatment. These TCRs come from a human donor with chronic lymphocytic leukemia. CDR3s include the opening cysteine and the closing phenylalanine or tryptophan. The D gene is left open where the match is weak.

>TRBV11-3|TRBJ1-1|-
TGTGCCAGCAGCTCCGGGACCTTGAACACTGAAGCTTTCTTT
CASSSGTLNTEAFF
>TRBV5-3|TRBJ2-7|-
TGTGCCAGAAGCCTACAGGGTTACGAGCAGTACTTC
CARSLQGYEQYF
>TRBV19|TRBJ1-1|-
TGTGCCAGTTTAAAACAGGGGAACACTGAAGCTTTCTTT
CASLKQGNTEAFF
>TRBV5-4|TRBJ2-3|TRBD1
TGTGCCAGCAGCCCGGACAGGGGGAACACAGATACGCAGTATTTT
CASSPDRGNTDTQYF
>TRBV28|TRBJ2-7|-
TGTGCCAGCAGTATTCCCTACGAGCAGTACTTC
CASSIPYEQYF
>TRBV16|TRBJ1-2|TRBD1
TGTGCCAGCAGCGAGACAGGGGACTATGGCTACACCTTC
CASSETGDYGYTF
>TRBV4-3|TRBJ2-3|-
TGCGCCAGCAGCCAAGGAGGGAGCGCAGATACGCAGTATTTT
CASSQGGSADTQYF
>TRBV18|TRBJ1-2|-
TGTGCCAGCTCACCTACGCGGGAAAGTAACTATGGCTACACCTTC
CASSPTRESNYGYTF
>TRBV5-4|TRBJ1-1|-
TGTGCCAGCAGCGGGGGGCTGAACACTGAAGCTTTCTTT
CASSGGLNTEAFF
>TRBV7-2|TRBJ2-3|TRBD2
TGTGCCAGCAGCGGCAGACTAGCGGGGGGGGCAGATACGCAGTATTTT
CASSGRLAGGADTQYF
>TRBV7-9|TRBJ2-7|-
TGTGCCAGCAGCCGGTCCTGGGGATGGTACGAGCAGTACTTC
CASSRSWGWYEQYF